The 27 T cell receptor beta chains below all came from one sample that was sequenced in a study of human T cells and chemical hapten exposure. The time point was: patch test 3, about 24 weeks after DPC sensitization. Treatment of the sample: therapeutic diphenylcyclopropenone sensitization with weekly scalp DPC. Using its own MiXCR run on the RACE reads, TCRdb lists one record per CDR3 protein. The sample lists roughly 150,000 distinct CDR3 sequences; roughly 26% were seen once. Sequenced material: whole blood, taken in connection with sensitization to the hapten diphenylcyclopropenone (DPC). The receptors come from a woman between 18 and 30 years old with alopecia areata. Some clones in this sample may be carry-over from other donors' samples.

The rearrangement joins TRBV6-2 or TRBV6-3 to TRBJ2-1, with unresolved D. The V gene's germline CDR1 is MNHEY and CDR2 SVGEGT. V lost 6 bases, J lost 6 bases, and 12 bases lay in between. There are 13 residues in the CDR3. CDR3 residues: CASSPQSFNEQFF. The DNA for the CDR3 is TGTGCCAGCAGCCCTCAGAGTTTCAATGAGCAGTTCTTC.

This clonotype was observed many times. This chain connects TRBV2 to TRBJ2-3, with 8 bases aligning to TRBD2. The CDR3 is 15 amino acids. In germline, CDR1 is SNHLY, CDR2 FYNNEI. The junction had 3 bases not matched to a gene; V was cut back by 4 bases and J by 0 bases. The CDR3 reads CASSGTSLSTDTQYF. The CDR3 DNA follows: TGTGCCAGCAGTGGGACTAGCCTAAGCACAGATACGCAGTATTTT. The whole variable domain, filled in from reference TRBV2 and TRBJ2-3, reads EPEVTQTPSHQVTQMGQEVILRCVPISNHLYFYWYRQILGQKVEFLVSFYNNEISEKSEIFDDQFSVERPDGSNFTLKIRSTKLEDSAMYFCASSGTSLSTDTQYFGPGTRLTVL.

There are a few counts of this clonotype. This chain joins TRBV4-3 and TRBJ2-3, with D hard to call. Germline CDR1 and CDR2: LGHNA and YSLEER. Trimming removed 0 bases at V and 5 bases at J, with 6 bases between. There are 13 residues in the CDR3. The CDR3 sequence is CASSQDHLDTQYF. The DNA of the CDR3 is TGCGCCAGCAGCCAAGATCACTTAGATACGCAGTATTTT.

This chain links TRBV20-1 with TRBJ2-6, with 9 bases that match TRBD2. The V segment lost 0 bases and the J segment 0 bases; nucleotides outside the gene matches: 9. Germline CDR1 is DFQATT and CDR2 is SNEGSKA (reference sequence). CDR3 size: 19 residues. The DNA of the CDR3 is TGCAGTGCTAGAGATCCCCTAGCGGGACGACTCTCTGGGGCCAACGTCCTGACTTTC. Its translation: CSARDPLAGRLSGANVLTF.

This clonotype was recorded a few times. The chain recombines TRBV14 with TRBJ2-2; 7 bases fit TRBD2. Trimming cost V 4 bases and J 6 bases; bases outside gene matches: 5. Germline V gene lookup returns CDR1 SGHDN and CDR2 FVKESK. The CDR3 is 14 residues long. CDR3 protein: CASSLLADAGELFF. The CDR3 bases are TGTGCCAGCAGCCTGCTAGCGGACGCCGGGGAGCTGTTTTTT.

This clonotype was detected once. The chain carries TRBV5-5 and TRBJ1-4; perhaps TRBD1 as D (5 bases). The CDR3 covers 13 residues. Trimming shortened V by 2 bases and J by 8 bases, and 10 bases separated the two germline ends. The germline gives CDR1 SGHKS, CDR2 YYEKEE (reference sequence). The CDR3 region is CASSFQGNEKLFF. Here the CDR3 DNA reads TGTGCCAGCAGCTTCCAGGGTAACGAAAAACTGTTTTTT.

This clonotype turned up a few times. The chain recombines TRBV12-3 or TRBV12-4 with TRBJ2-1, with 10 positions matching TRBD2. Germline trimming cut 6 bases from V and 7 bases from J; bases unmatched to any gene: 6. CDR3 size: 14 residues. CDR3 sequence reads: CASSPAGGSNEQFF. CDR3 DNA sequence: TGTGCCAGCAGCCCAGCGGGGGGGTCTAATGAGCAGTTCTTC.

This clonotype appeared a few times. The gene calls are TRBV6-5 and TRBJ2-6; no reliable D call. The CDR3 has 16 amino acids. V lost 0 bases and J lost 4, with 10 bases in between. Germline values: CDR1 MNHEY, CDR2 SVGAGI. The CDR3 region is CASSYSIRSGANVLTF. As DNA, the CDR3 is TGTGCCAGCAGTTACTCGATCCGTTCGGGGGCCAACGTCCTGACTTTC.

V usage is TRBV4-2 and J usage is TRBJ1-1, with unresolved D. V was clipped by 3 bases and J by 6 bases, with 14 bases between them. Germline V gene data show CDR1 as LGHNA and CDR2 as YNFKEQ. The length of the CDR3 is 14 residues. CDR3 residues: CASSQGGRPAEAFF. The CDR3 DNA follows: TGTGCCAGCAGCCAGGGCGGACGTCCGGCTGAAGCTTTCTTT.

V is TRBV24-1 and J is TRBJ2-2; possible D gene TRBD1, 6 bases. Germline lookup yields CDR1 KGHDR and CDR2 SFDVKD. The CDR3 is made up of 15 amino acids. Trimming removed 3 bases from V and 5 bases from J, with 12 bases in between. The DNA for the CDR3 is TGTGCCACCAGTGATCCGGACAGCTTAACCGGGGAGCTGTTTTTT. This codes for CATSDPDSLTGELFF.

This chain joins TRBV19 and TRBJ1-4; D remains ambiguous. The germline V gene has CDR1 LNHDA and CDR2 SQIVND (reference sequence). The CDR3 is made up of 12 amino acids. V lost 8 bases, J lost 10 bases, and 14 bases lay in between. The CDR3 spells CASAASRGKLFF. The CDR3 DNA reads TGTGCCAGTGCTGCGTCGAGAGGAAAACTGTTTTTT. Full variable domain (outside the CDR3, taken from reference TRBV19 and TRBJ1-4): DGGITQSPKYLFRKEGQNVTLSCEQNLNHDAMYWYRQDPGQGLRLIYYSQIVNDFQKGDIAEGYSVSREKKESFPLTVTSAQKNPTAFYLCASAASRGKLFFGSGTQLSVL.

The chain recombines TRBV3-1 with TRBJ2-3; 9 bases fit TRBD1. The CDR3 sequence is 15 residues long. Trimming removed 3 bases from V and 5 bases from J; junction bases left unmatched: 6. Germline V lookup: CDR1 LGHDT, CDR2 YNNKEL (reference sequence). The CDR3 DNA is TGTGCCAGCAGCCAGGCCGGGACAGGGCGAGATACGCAGTATTTT. This codes for CASSQAGTGRDTQYF.

This chain connects TRBV4-1 to TRBJ1-2, with D possibly being TRBD1 (6 bases). Trimming left V 4 bases short and J 3 bases short, with 12 bases between. The CDR3 is made up of 14 amino acids. Germline assignment: CDR1 MGHRA and CDR2 YSYEKL. The CDR3 nucleotides read TGCGCCAGCAGCCGACTGACAGGAGACTATGGCTACACCTTC. Encoded protein: CASSRLTGDYGYTF.

This clonotype was picked up a small number of times. The chain carries TRBV9 and TRBJ2-3, with 7 bases fitting TRBD1. The CDR3 length is 16 residues. Trimming took 3 bases from V and 0 from J; bases not matched to a gene: 7. From germline, CDR1 is SGDLS and CDR2 YYNGEE. Written as DNA, the CDR3 is TGTGCCAGCAGCGCCGGGACAGCTACTAGCACAGATACGCAGTATTTT. Amino acids: CASSAGTATSTDTQYF. Combining the CDR3 with reference TRBV9 and TRBJ2-3 gives the whole variable domain DSGVTQTPKHLITATGQRVTLRCSPRSGDLSVYWYQQSLDQGLQFLIQYYNGEERAKGNILERFSAQQFPDLHSELNLSSLELGDSALYFCASSAGTATSTDTQYFGPGTRLTVL.

The chain couples TRBV10-3 to TRBJ2-1; possibly TRBD1 or TRBD2 for D (5 bases each). Germline V lookup: CDR1 ENHRY, CDR2 SYGVKD. The length of the CDR3 is 14 residues. V was trimmed by 6 bases and J by 7 bases, leaving 16 bases between them. CDR3 residues: CAIRRGVSLNEQFF. The CDR3 DNA sequence: TGTGCCATCAGGCGAGGGGTGTCTCTTAATGAGCAGTTCTTC.

The sample holds a few counts of this clonotype. This sequence joins TRBV6-1 and TRBJ1-6, with TRBD1 matching 9 bases. Germline V gene data show CDR1 as MNHNS and CDR2 as SASEGT. V was pared by 6 bases and J by 9 bases, with 3 bases of the junction left unmatched. The length of the CDR3 is 13 residues. CDR3 loop: CASSGQGRSPLHF. The CDR3 nucleotides are TGTGCCAGCAGCGGACAGGGGCGTTCACCCCTCCACTTT.

The DNA of the CDR3 is TGTGCCAGCAGCTCAAGACCGGTGGAAGCTTTCTTT. This sequence encodes CASSSRPVEAFF. This chain joins TRBV6-2 or TRBV6-3 and TRBJ1-1; D remains ambiguous. CDR1 and CDR2 (germline): MNHEY, SVGEGT. This CDR3 spans 12 amino acids. Trimming removed 6 bases at V and 8 bases at J, with 13 bases between.

The rearrangement links TRBV7-2 to TRBJ1-1, with a possible D match to TRBD1 (5 bases). Looked up from germline, CDR1 is SGHTA and CDR2 is FQGNSA. The CDR3 contains 13 residues. V shed 0 bases and J shed 6 bases, with 8 bases lying between them. The CDR3 sequence is CASSLALGAEAFF. As DNA, the CDR3 is TGTGCCAGCAGCTTAGCGCTAGGGGCTGAAGCTTTCTTT. The whole variable domain, filled in from reference TRBV7-2 and TRBJ1-1, reads GAGVSQSPSNKVTEKGKDVELRCDPISGHTALYWYRQSLGQGLEFLIYFQGNSAPDKSGLPSDRFSAERTGGSVSTLTIQRTQQEDSAVYLCASSLALGAEAFFGQGTRLTVV.

The V call is TRBV10-3, the J call TRBJ1-1, with TRBD1 matching over 9 bases. The germline V gene has CDR1 ENHRY and CDR2 SYGVKD. Germline trimming cut 10 bases from V and 0 bases from J; bases unmatched to any gene: 6. CDR3 length: 14 amino acids. In DNA form, the CDR3 reads TGTGCCACCGGACAGGGGACCTTGAACACTGAAGCTTTCTTT. Encoded protein: CATGQGTLNTEAFF.

V usage is TRBV12-3 or TRBV12-4 and J usage is TRBJ2-3; the D is unclear. V was cut by 5 bases and J by 3 bases, with 6 bases left in between. The CDR3 has 12 amino acids. This CDR3 is CASSPQTDTQYF. CDR3 DNA sequence: TGTGCCAGCAGTCCTCAGACAGATACGCAGTATTTT.

V gene TRBV15 combines with J gene TRBJ1-2, with a weak D call TRBD1 (6 bases). V was pared by 3 bases and J by 13 bases, with 24 bases between. Germline CDR1 is LNHNV and CDR2 is YYDKDF (reference sequence). The CDR3 spans 15 residues. The chain's CDR3 is CATSSRDKTEPGGTF. Here the CDR3 DNA reads TGTGCCACCAGCAGCCGGGACAAAACCGAACCGGGGGGCACCTTC. Full variable domain (missing parts from reference TRBV15 and TRBJ1-2): DAMVIQNPRYQVTQFGKPVTLSCSQTLNHNVMYWYQQKSSQAPKLLFHYYDKDFNNEADTPDNFQSRRPNTSFCFLDIRSPGLGDTAMYLCATSSRDKTEPGGTFGSGTRLTVV.

The V call is TRBV6-2 or TRBV6-3, the J call TRBJ2-7; perhaps TRBD2 as D (7 bases). Germline assignment: CDR1 MNHEY and CDR2 SVGEGT. The CDR3 length is 15 residues. V shed 2 bases and J shed 5 bases, with 16 bases lying between them. The CDR3 sequence: CASSYQGRGMDEQYF. In DNA, the CDR3 is TGTGCCAGCAGTTACCAGGGGAGGGGGATGGACGAGCAGTACTTC.

The chain combines TRBV4-3 with TRBJ2-1; D is unresolved. The germline V and J ends were trimmed by 2 bases and 7 bases, with 9 bases remaining between them. CDR1 is LGHNA and CDR2 is YSLEER in the germline V gene. The CDR3 runs 13 residues. The CDR3 loop reads CASSQLLGNEQFF. The CDR3 nucleotides read TGCGCCAGCAGCCAACTCCTAGGGAATGAGCAGTTCTTC.

This clonotype has a count of ten or more. V usage is TRBV11-2 and J usage is TRBJ2-1, with D unclear. The V gene lost 3 bases and the J gene lost 0 bases, with 12 bases spanning the gap. CDR3 length: 16 amino acids. The V gene's germline CDR1 is SGHAT and CDR2 FQNNGV. The CDR3 region has the DNA TGTGCCAGCAGCTTTAAGCACATAAACTCCTACAATGAGCAGTTCTTC. It encodes CASSFKHINSYNEQFF. The complete variable domain, with remaining parts taken from reference TRBV11-2 and TRBJ2-1, reads EAGVAQSPRYKIIEKRQSVAFWCNPISGHATLYWYQQILGQGPKLLIQFQNNGVVDDSQLPKDRFSAERLKGVDSTLKIQPAKLEDSAVYLCASSFKHINSYNEQFFGPGTRLTVL.

The chain joins TRBV29-1 to TRBJ1-3; 7 bases match TRBD1. CDR1 SQVTM and CDR2 ANQGSEA come from the germline V gene. The CDR3 has 14 residues. J gave up 1 base and V 4 bases, and 4 bases lay outside the gene matches. CDR3 sequence (DNA): TGCAGCGTTGGACAGGGAACGTCTGGAAACACCATATATTTT. Its protein is CSVGQGTSGNTIYF.

The V and J genes are TRBV28 and TRBJ1-5; 9 bases line up with TRBD1. The length of the CDR3 is 16 residues. The ends lost 3 bases at V and 2 bases at J; junction bases unmatched: 5. Germline-derived CDR1 and CDR2 are MDHEN and SYDVKM. The CDR3 region is CASSFPGQGGNQPQHF. Written as DNA, the CDR3 is TGTGCCAGCAGTTTCCCGGGACAGGGAGGCAATCAGCCCCAGCATTTT.

The gene calls are TRBV7-9 and TRBJ1-6; D possibly corresponds to TRBD1 (5 bases). Germline CDR1 and CDR2: SEHNR and FQNEAQ (reference sequence). The CDR3 consists of 15 residues. The V end lost 5 bases, the J end lost 9 bases, and 17 bases lay between the germline ends. The CDR3 sequence: CASSQNGGMGSPLHF. The CDR3 DNA is TGTGCCAGCAGCCAAAATGGGGGTATGGGTTCACCCCTCCACTTT. The full variable domain, rest sourced from reference TRBV7-9 and TRBJ1-6, is DTGVSQNPRHKITKRGQNVTFRCDPISEHNRLYWYRQTLGQGPEFLTYFQNEAQLEKSRLLSDRFSAERPKGSFSTLEIQRTEQGDSAMYLCASSQNGGMGSPLHFGNGTRLTVT.